Included here is one TCR beta chain sequence, with context. Researchers report immunoSEQ v3.0 was run at survey level. TCRdb keeps only in-frame clones here, not all; method: immunoSEQ multiplex PCR. Among tens of thousands of clones listed, more than 70% were seen once. This entry comes from a study of long-term antiretroviral therapy in people with HIV. Germline V gene lookup returns CDR1 SEHNR and CDR2 FQNEAQ (reference sequence). Trimming stripped 5 bases from V and 1 base from J, with 11 bases between. The CDR3 has 14 amino acids. The sequence derives from a woman between 35 and 50 years old with HIV. The source material was unsorted PBMCs, sampled around 1.7 years before starting antiretroviral therapy. The J gene is TRBJ1-1, the V gene TRBV7-9; no firm D call. The chain's CDR3 is CASSASGSNTEAFF. The CDR3 DNA is TGTGCCAGCAGCGCATCTGGGTCGAACACTGAAGCTTTCTTT.